This T cell receptor beta chain was documented in a study of Graves' ophthalmopathy and Graves' hyperthyroidism. Study results and caveats: The blood repertoire also included most expanded thyroid clonotypes above 0.001 frequency.

Germline CDR1 reads KGHDR; CDR2 reads SFDVKD. The CDR3 runs 14 residues. V lost 2 bases to trimming and J lost 5 bases, with 10 bases between them. Ophthalmopathic donors had moderate-to-severe activity, CAS ≥3 and NOSPECS ≥4, with disease that had lasted under 3 months. Patients with other autoimmune diseases, uncontrolled infections, pregnancy or lactation were excluded. This clonotype came up a few times. The antigen remains undetermined. From RNA, the CDR3 regions of TCR beta chains were amplified and sequenced. The first round was an RT-PCR with HTBI primers, and the second round was a multiplex PCR. TCRdb processed the multiplex PCR reads anew with MiXCR; each CDR3 protein has one entry. This table has over 12,000 distinct CDR3 sequences, roughly 45% appearing once.

The rearrangement links TRBV24-1 to TRBJ2-3; D gene unclear. The material sequenced was peripheral blood. This receptor was identified in a woman younger than 45 with Graves' ophthalmopathy. CDR3 in DNA: TGTGCCACCAGTGATTCTGCCCGTTTAGATACGCAGTATTTT. It codes for CATSDSARLDTQYF.